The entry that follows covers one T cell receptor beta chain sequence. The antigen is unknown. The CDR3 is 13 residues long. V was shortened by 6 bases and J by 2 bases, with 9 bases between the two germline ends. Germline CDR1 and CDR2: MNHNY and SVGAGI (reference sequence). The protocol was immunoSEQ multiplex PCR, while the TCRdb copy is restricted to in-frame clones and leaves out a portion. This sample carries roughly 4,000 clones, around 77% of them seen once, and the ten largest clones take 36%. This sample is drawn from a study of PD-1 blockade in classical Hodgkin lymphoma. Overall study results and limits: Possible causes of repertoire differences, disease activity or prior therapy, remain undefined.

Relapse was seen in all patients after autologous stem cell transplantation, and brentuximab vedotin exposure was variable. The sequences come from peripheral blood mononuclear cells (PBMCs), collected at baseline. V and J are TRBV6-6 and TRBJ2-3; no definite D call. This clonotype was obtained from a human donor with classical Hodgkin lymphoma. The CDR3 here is CASSHLPTDTQYF. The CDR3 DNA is TGTGCCAGCAGCCACCTTCCCACAGATACGCAGTATTTT.